A single sample gave rise to the 20 T cell receptor beta chains below, sequenced in a study of T cell clonality in common variable immunodeficiency. General observations from the study: Reportedly, TCR beta sequences from common variable immunodeficiency showed fewer deletions and N-nucleotide insertions.

Their specific antigens are unknown. Profiled with immunoSEQ multiplex PCR; TCRdb holds only in-frame clones, not every one. The sample yields roughly 25,000 clones, without any singletons. The sequenced sample consisted of peripheral blood mononuclear cells. Receptor source: a human donor with common variable immunodeficiency.

This clone was counted a few times. Sequencing ends 3 residues short of the CDR3 end; the germline J gene provides the rest. The V call is TRBV19, the J call TRBJ1-2, with TRBD1 as a possible D gene (5 bases). Germline V gene lookup returns CDR1 LNHDA and CDR2 SQIVND (reference sequence). CDR3 length equals 14 residues. CDR3 loop: CASSILLRADGYTF. CDR3 DNA (partial): TGTGCCAGTAGTATACTACTCAGGGCAGACGGC.

This clone was seen a few times. A read error may produce the germline difference seen at one junction end. The read falls 3 residues short of the CDR3 end, and the missing part is taken from the germline J gene. The rearrangement uses TRBV2 and TRBJ1-6, with a tentative D call TRBD1 (5 bases). The germline gives CDR1 SNHLY, CDR2 FYNNEI. The CDR3 is made up of 14 amino acids. CDR3 sequence reads: CASSTDSYSSPLHF. Incomplete CDR3 DNA: TGTGCCAGCAGTACCGACAGTTATAGTTCACCC.

Notes on this clone: Sequencing ends 3 residues short of the CDR3 end; the germline J gene provides the rest. The V and J genes are TRBV19 and TRBJ1-2, with D possibly being TRBD1 (6 bases). Germline V gene lookup returns CDR1 LNHDA and CDR2 SQIVND (reference sequence). CDR3 length: 12 amino acids. CDR3 sequence reads: CASSMRQGTYTF. The CDR3 DNA, read in part, is TGTGCCAGTAGTATGCGGCAGGGGACC. The full variable domain, its missing parts supplied by reference TRBV19 and TRBJ1-2, is DGGITQSPKYLFRKEGQNVTLSCEQNLNHDAMYWYRQDPGQGLRLIYYSQIVNDFQKGDIAEGYSVSREKKESFPLTVTSAQKNPTAFYLCASSMRQGTYTFGSGTRLTVV.

This clone has a count of ten or more. The observed sequence ends 3 residues before the CDR3 terminus, with the missing tail filled in from the germline J gene. The gene calls are TRBV2 and TRBJ2-5, with a weak D call TRBD2 (6 bases). The CDR3 is made up of 14 amino acids. Trimming cost V 3 bases and J 7 bases, with 15 bases left between them. Per the germline V gene, CDR1 is SNHLY and CDR2 is FYNNEI. CDR3 DNA (partial): TGTGCCAGCAGTGAGACCAGGTCCGGGGGGACC. Its translation is CASSETRSGGT. The CDR3 reads in full as CASSETRSGGTQYF.

Details on this clone: The read terminates 3 residues before the CDR3 end, so the remaining end is supplied by the germline J gene. V is TRBV19 and J is TRBJ1-6; D possibly corresponds to TRBD1 (6 bases). Germline CDR1 and CDR2: LNHDA and SQIVND (reference sequence). Trimming took off 3 bases at V and 11 bases at J, with 11 bases between the two ends. This CDR3 contains 13 residues. CDR3 DNA (partial): TGTGCCAGTAGTATTCACAGGGAAGCACCC. As protein: CASSIHREAP. From start to end, the CDR3 is CASSIHREAPLHF.

Comments on this clone: The read comes to an end 3 residues before the CDR3 does, leaving the germline J gene to fill in the end. This chain uses TRBV30 with TRBJ1-4; D call uncertain. This CDR3 is 13 amino acids long. Germline CDR1 and CDR2: GTSNPN and SVGIG (reference sequence). The V end was cut by 1 base, the J end by 8 bases, with 11 bases between. The CDR3 spells CAWSADNLEKLFF. The CDR3 DNA, read in part, is TGTGCCTGGAGTGCAGACAATTTGGAAAAA. Drawing the rest from reference TRBV30 and TRBJ1-4, the complete variable domain is SQTIHQWPATLVQPVGSPLSLECTVEGTSNPNLYWYRQAAGRGLQLLFYSVGIGQISSEVPQNLSASRPQDRQFILSSKKLLLSDSGFYLCAWSADNLEKLFFGSGTQLSVL.

Concerning this clone itself: The read gets to within 3 residues of the CDR3 end, and the germline J gene fills in the rest. This chain uses TRBV19 with TRBJ1-1; D is perhaps TRBD1 (6 bases). The CDR3 totals 14 residues. Trimming left V 7 bases short and J 2 bases short, with 14 bases between. CDR1 and CDR2 (germline): LNHDA, SQIVND (reference sequence). The DNA read from the CDR3 is TGTGCCAGTACTCTAAACAGGGTAAACACTGAA. It specifies CASTLNRVNTE. The CDR3 as a whole reads CASTLNRVNTEAFF.

This clone occurred many times. The read ends 3 residues shy of where the CDR3 ends; the end is completed using the germline J gene. V is TRBV19 and J is TRBJ2-7; D might be TRBD1 (5 bases). This CDR3 region has 15 residues. In germline, CDR1 is LNHDA, CDR2 SQIVND (reference sequence). V was trimmed by 3 bases and J by 5 bases, leaving 17 bases between them. The CDR3 DNA, read in part, is TGTGCCAGTAGTATGTGGGCAGGGAAGGAAAACGAG. Translated: CASSMWAGKENE. The whole CDR3 sequence is CASSMWAGKENEQYF.

This clone was seen a handful of times. Sequencing ends 3 residues short of the CDR3 end; the germline J gene provides the rest. The chain is built from TRBV2 and TRBJ2-7, with D perhaps TRBD1 (5 bases). The V end was cut by 6 bases, the J end by 3 bases, with 12 bases between. The CDR3 is 13 residues long. The germline gives CDR1 SNHLY, CDR2 FYNNEI. The CDR3 reads CASREPTVYEQYF. The CDR3 DNA, read in part, is TGTGCCAGCAGAGAACCGACAGTCTACGAG.

This clone appeared a few times. The read stops 3 residues short of the end of the CDR3; the missing end is completed from the germline J gene. The V and J genes are TRBV16 and TRBJ2-7, with no clear D. V lost 0 bases, J lost 4 bases, and 4 bases lay in between. The germline V gene has CDR1 KGHSY and CDR2 FQNENV. The CDR3 contains 12 residues. The CDR3 DNA, read in part, is TGTGCCAGCAGCCAATCCCGGTACGAG. Protein product: CASSQSRYE. The full CDR3 reads CASSQSRYEQYF.

This clone has ten or more counts. The CDR3 goes on 3 residues after the read ends, and that part is filled in from the germline J gene. The chain carries TRBV30 and TRBJ2-2, with 7 nucleotides matching TRBD2. CDR1 GTSNPN and CDR2 SVGIG come from the germline V gene (reference sequence). This CDR3 contains 17 residues. With 0 bases clipped from V and 1 base from J, the junction kept 8 bases outside the gene matches. The DNA read from the CDR3 is TGTGCCTGGAGTGTTTCCGTGGCGGGGGTGAACACCGGGGAG. It translates to CAWSVSVAGVNTGE. The whole CDR3 protein is CAWSVSVAGVNTGELFF.

At least ten counts were recorded for this clone. The read ends 3 residues early relative to the CDR3; the germline J gene fills the gap. This rearrangement joins TRBV29-1 to TRBJ2-5; 7 bases map to TRBD1. The germline V gene encodes CDR1 SQVTM and CDR2 ANQGSEA. The junction had 0 bases not matched to a gene; V was cut back by 4 bases and J by 1 base. The CDR3 extends over 12 amino acids. The part of the CDR3 DNA that was read is TGCAGCGTTGGACAGGGCCAAGAGACC. Translation gives CSVGQGQET. The entire CDR3 is CSVGQGQETQYF.

On this clone: The CDR3 goes on 3 residues after the read ends, and that part is filled in from the germline J gene. This chain uses TRBV30 with TRBJ1-3; TRBD1 matches at 7 bases. V dropped 5 bases and J dropped 3; count of bases not matched to a gene: 4. The CDR3 is 13 amino acids. CDR1 and CDR2 (germline): GTSNPN, SVGIG (reference sequence). CDR3 sequence reads: CAWGTVLGNTIYF. Partial CDR3 DNA: TGTGCCTGGGGGACAGTACTTGGAAACACC.

Points on this clone: The read is 3 residues too short to cover the CDR3 end, so that end is filled in from the germline J gene. The V call is TRBV7-3, the J call TRBJ1-1; 12 bases are a match to TRBD1. The CDR3 loop spans 16 amino acids. Trimming took 7 bases from V and 4 from J; bases not matched to a gene: 10. The germline V gene encodes CDR1 SGHTA and CDR2 FQGTGA. The CDR3 protein is CASITRDRGLGTEAFF. The covered CDR3 bases are TGTGCCAGCATCACCCGGGACAGGGGGCTTGGCACTGAA. The whole variable domain, remainder taken from reference TRBV7-3 and TRBJ1-1, is GAGVSQTPSNKVTEKGKYVELRCDPISGHTALYWYRQSLGQGPEFLIYFQGTGAADDSGLPNDRFFAVRPEGSVSTLKIQRTERGDSAVYLCASITRDRGLGTEAFFGQGTRLTVV.

This clone was observed at least ten times. The CDR3 goes on 3 residues after the read ends, and that part is filled in from the germline J gene. The chain recombines TRBV29-1 with TRBJ2-3; possibly TRBD2 for D (6 bases). V lost 7 bases and J 0 bases, leaving 14 bases between the germline ends. This CDR3 has 14 residues. CDR1 and CDR2 (germline): SQVTM, ANQGSEA. Incomplete CDR3 DNA: TGCAGCGCTAAAAGGGCGGGGAGCACAGATACG. Protein product: CSAKRAGSTDT. The whole CDR3 reads CSAKRAGSTDTQYF.

This clone was detected a few times. The sequenced fragment ends 3 residues before the CDR3 boundary, so the rest is inferred from the germline J gene. This chain links TRBV18 with TRBJ2-3, with D possibly being TRBD1 (5 bases). This CDR3 region has 16 residues. Trimming pared 1 base from V and 1 base from J, leaving 12 bases between. Germline V lookup: CDR1 KGHSH, CDR2 LQKENI. The CDR3 bases that were read are TGTGCCAGCTCACCACTACCAGGGTCTGGCACAGATACG. Its protein is CASSPLPGSGTDT. The whole CDR3 protein is CASSPLPGSGTDTQYF.

With regard to this clone: From the germline J gene comes the end of the CDR3, since the read stops 3 residues before it. The genes are TRBV6-1 and TRBJ2-7, with D unclear. Trimming took 3 bases from V and 2 from J, leaving 17 bases between them. CDR3 length equals 16 residues. Per the germline V gene, CDR1 is MNHNS and CDR2 is SASEGT. Incomplete CDR3 DNA: TGTGCCAGCAGTGAGGGCCACCTAAACTTCCCCTACGAG. It translates to CASSEGHLNFPYE. The whole CDR3 region reads CASSEGHLNFPYEQYF.

This clone was picked up a small number of times. Read data end 3 residues before the CDR3 end; the end is taken from the germline J gene. The genes are TRBV19 and TRBJ1-2; no reliable D call. The CDR3 spans 14 residues. V shed 7 bases and J shed 3 bases, with 15 bases lying between them. In germline, CDR1 is LNHDA, CDR2 SQIVND (reference sequence). The CDR3 protein is CASTPGSWDYGYTF. The DNA read from the CDR3 is TGTGCCAGTACGCCAGGATCTTGGGACTATGGC.

This clone was found a few times. The read gets to within 3 residues of the CDR3 end, and the germline J gene fills in the rest. This chain joins TRBV11-1 and TRBJ2-7; TRBD1 agrees at 9 bases. Germline CDR1 and CDR2: SGHAT and FQDESV (reference sequence). The trim removed 6 bases at V and 5 bases at J, leaving 2 bases unmatched. This CDR3 region has 12 residues. CDR3 residues: CASRRTGDEQYF. CDR3 DNA (partial): TGTGCCAGCAGACGGACAGGGGACGAG.

Worth noting for this clone: The read halts 3 residues ahead of the CDR3 end, with the missing end drawn from the germline J gene. This chain links TRBV10-2 with TRBJ2-7; 8 nucleotides match TRBD1. CDR1 and CDR2 (germline): WSHSY, SAAADI. V lost 3 bases, J lost 5 bases, and 9 bases stayed unmatched. The CDR3 loop spans 15 amino acids. The CDR3 region is CASSEGQGAKNEQYF. The DNA read from the CDR3 is TGCGCCAGCAGTGAAGGCCAGGGGGCAAAAAACGAG.